This entry features one T cell receptor beta chain sequence. Its antigen remains unknown. This sample is part of a study of T cell responses to AZD1222 COVID-19 vaccine. The overall study: Second-dose timings of about 4 or about 12 weeks were pooled.

Profiling relied on immunoSEQ multiplex PCR, and the TCRdb table lists in-frame clones only, not all of them. The data hold 130,000 to 150,000 clones, with around 88% observed a single time. Study-level points and caveats: Clonal diversity may have been underestimated in mostly white British donors.

The specimen comprised peripheral blood, sampled on day 0 of AZD1222 vaccination. The origin of this receptor is an adult in good health.

CDR3: CASSESYLGASNTEAFF. In nucleotides, the CDR3 is TGTGCCAGCAGTGAGTCCTACCTGGGGGCCTCGAACACTGAAGCTTTCTTT. The chain has TRBV25-1 and TRBJ1-1, with D possibly being TRBD1 (6 bases). V was trimmed by 3 bases and J by 1 base, leaving 18 bases between them. The CDR3 sequence is 17 residues long. In germline, CDR1 is MGHDK, CDR2 SYGVNS. The entire variable domain, with the rest obtained from reference TRBV25-1 and TRBJ1-1, is as follows: EADIYQTPRYLVIGTGKKITLECSQTMGHDKMYWYQQDPGMELHLIHYSYGVNSTEKGDLSSESTVSRIRTEHFPLTLESARPSHTSQYLCASSESYLGASNTEAFFGQGTRLTVV.